The entry below gives a single T cell receptor (beta chain) sequence along with its context. The antigen is undetermined. CDR3 size: 14 residues. Germline values: CDR1 MNHNY, CDR2 SVGAGI (reference sequence). V dropped 5 bases and J dropped 2; count of bases not matched to a gene: 6. This entry is derived from a study of T-cell memory formation after mild COVID-19. At the level of the study: There were largely donor-specific TCR clusters.

TCRdb re-called the 5' RACE reads with MiXCR, one entry per CDR3 protein. In the table there are fewer than 70,000 distinct CDR3 sequences, over 7.5% of which are singletons. Study-wide results and limits: Nothing showed for sure that second-wave clones peaking on day 37 were SARS-CoV-2 specific. Mainly in CM and EM were contracting CD4+ clones; CD8+ were in EMRA.

Sequenced input: PBMCs or a T cell subset sorted from them (not recorded which). The chain is built from TRBV6-6 and TRBJ2-7; 7 nucleotides match TRBD1. This receptor was identified in a man aged 18-30 years who had mild COVID-19 (a few samples of this study predate the infection). Cell type and time point are not known. The CDR3 DNA sequence: TGTGCCAGCAGTCCCGGGACAGATCCCTACGAGCAGTACGTC. Protein: CASSPGTDPYEQYV.